The 22 T cell receptor beta chains below come from one sample, sequenced in a study of cytomegalovirus exposure and HLA in healthy donors. Both 60 Vbeta primers and 13 Jbeta primers went into the PCR. Assay used: immunoSEQ multiplex PCR; TCRdb lists only in-frame clones, some missing. The sample holds about 210,000 clones, over 80% seen once. The sequencing input was PBMCs. These receptors originate from a woman in her fifties or sixties in good health and CMV-seropositive.

This chain joins TRBV7-9 and TRBJ2-7; 7 nucleotides match TRBD1. This CDR3 is 14 amino acids long. V lost 5 bases to trimming and J lost 0 bases; unmatched junction nucleotides: 4. Germline assignment: CDR1 SEHNR and CDR2 FQNEAQ (reference sequence). The DNA for the CDR3 is TGTGCCAGCAGCACCTGGGACAGCTCCTACGAGCAGTACTTC. Residues: CASSTWDSSYEQYF.

The rearrangement joins TRBV5-6 to TRBJ2-7; unclear D gene. CDR1 and CDR2 (germline): SGHDT, YYEEEE. V lost 0 bases, J lost 2 bases, and 12 bases lay in between. The CDR3 totals 15 residues. This chain's CDR3 is CASSLGPKTTYEQYF. The CDR3 DNA reads TGTGCCAGCAGCTTGGGGCCAAAAACAACCTACGAGCAGTACTTC. Full variable domain (remainder filled in from reference TRBV5-6 and TRBJ2-7): DAGVTQSPTHLIKTRGQQVTLRCSPKSGHDTVSWYQQALGQGPQFIFQYYEEEERQRGNFPDRFSGHQFPNYSSELNVNALLLGDSALYLCASSLGPKTTYEQYFGPGTRLTVT.

V and J are TRBV27 and TRBJ1-6, with D possibly TRBD1 on 5 matching bases. From germline, CDR1 is MNHEY and CDR2 SMNVEV (reference sequence). V dropped 8 bases and J dropped 8 bases, with 16 bases sitting between them. CDR3 length: 14 amino acids. CDR3 region: CASCRRGIDSPLHF. CDR3 sequence (DNA): TGTGCCAGCTGTCGGCGGGGGATTGATTCACCCCTCCACTTT.

This chain links TRBV28 with TRBJ2-7, with 11 bases fitting TRBD2. This CDR3 is built from 16 residues. The V segment lost 5 bases and the J segment 5 bases; nucleotides outside the gene matches: 11. CDR1 MDHEN and CDR2 SYDVKM come from the germline V gene. The CDR3: CASSPVGTSGVNEQYF. The DNA for the CDR3 is TGTGCCAGCAGTCCTGTCGGGACTAGCGGCGTCAACGAGCAGTACTTC.

The chain has TRBV28 and TRBJ2-2; 7 bases fit TRBD1. Germline CDR1 is MDHEN and CDR2 is SYDVKM. V dropped 8 bases and J dropped 0; count of bases not matched to a gene: 9. This CDR3 contains 16 residues. The CDR3 sequence is CASGGQLFANTGELFF. Written as DNA, the CDR3 is TGTGCCAGCGGGGGACAGCTGTTCGCGAACACCGGGGAGCTGTTTTTT.

The gene calls are TRBV7-7 and TRBJ1-4, with 11 bases fitting TRBD1. Trimming removed 1 base from V and 8 bases from J; junction bases left unmatched: 6. The germline V gene encodes CDR1 SSHAT and CDR2 FNYEAQ (reference sequence). The CDR3 runs 16 residues. CDR3 protein: CASSLGTGGAGEKLFF. CDR3 sequence (DNA): TGTGCCAGCAGCTTAGGGACAGGGGGCGCCGGCGAAAAACTGTTTTTT.

The genes are TRBV6-1 and TRBJ2-3, with 10 bases matching TRBD2. The CDR3 is 18 amino acids. The V gene end was trimmed by 3 bases and the J gene end by 0 bases; junction bases not matched to a gene: 9. Germline CDR1 MNHNS, CDR2 SASEGT. CDR3 DNA sequence: TGTGCCAGCAGTGATAGGGCGCTAGCGGGGGAGAGCACAGATACGCAGTATTTT. It is translated as CASSDRALAGESTDTQYF.

The CDR3 protein is CASKPGQGFSYEQYF. The CDR3 nucleotides read TGTGCCAGCAAGCCCGGACAGGGTTTCTCCTACGAGCAGTACTTC. The V and J genes are TRBV2 and TRBJ2-7, with TRBD1 identical over 8 bases. The CDR3 is 15 amino acids. From germline, CDR1 is SNHLY and CDR2 FYNNEI. Trimming removed 7 bases from V and 0 bases from J; junction bases left unmatched: 8.

The chain recombines TRBV27 with TRBJ1-5; D might be TRBD1 (6 bases). The CDR3 loop spans 15 amino acids. The germline V gene encodes CDR1 MNHEY and CDR2 SMNVEV (reference sequence). With 3 bases removed from V and 5 bases from J, the gap between germline ends came to 14 bases. The CDR3 protein is CASSFSGRGHQPQHF. In nucleotides, the CDR3 is TGTGCCAGCAGTTTCTCCGGCAGGGGCCATCAGCCCCAGCATTTT.

This clone turned up a few times. The V and J genes are TRBV15 and TRBJ1-4; a possible D gene is TRBD1 (5 bases). The CDR3 has 16 residues. Per germline, CDR1 LNHNV and CDR2 YYDKDF (reference sequence). Trimming removed 1 base from V and 5 bases from J, with 14 bases in between. The CDR3 protein is CATSRALGTGNEKLFF. The CDR3 DNA is TGTGCCACCAGCAGAGCCCTCGGGACTGGAAATGAAAAACTGTTTTTT.

The chain employs TRBV27 and TRBJ1-2; 9 nucleotides line up with TRBD1. V lost 5 bases to trimming and J lost 7 bases; unmatched junction nucleotides: 11. Germline CDR1 is MNHEY and CDR2 is SMNVEV (reference sequence). CDR3 length: 15 residues. The CDR3: CASSAVGTGIVGYTF. The CDR3, as DNA: TGTGCCAGCAGTGCCGTGGGGACAGGGATAGTTGGCTACACCTTC.

This clone occurred once. CDR3 bases: TGTGCCAGCAGCGTAGGCGGGGTGTCAGAGACCCAGTACTTC. Its translation is CASSVGGVSETQYF. V is TRBV9 and J is TRBJ2-5; maybe TRBD2 (6 bases). Trimming shortened V by 0 bases and J by 4 bases, and 10 bases separated the two germline ends. CDR1 is SGDLS, CDR2 YYNGEE, per germline. The CDR3 is 14 amino acids.

The genes are TRBV14 and TRBJ2-7; 7 nucleotides agree with TRBD2. With 4 bases clipped from V and 6 bases from J, the junction kept 9 bases outside the gene matches. The germline gives CDR1 SGHDN, CDR2 FVKESK. This CDR3 contains 14 residues. In nucleotides, the CDR3 is TGTGCCAGCAGCCGCTTAGGGGAGGGTTTCGAGCAGTACTTC. Its translation: CASSRLGEGFEQYF.

Only a few counts were recorded for this clone. The J gene is TRBJ1-1, the V gene TRBV5-6; TRBD1 might be the D (6 bases). The CDR3 length is 14 residues. Germline V gives CDR1 SGHDT, CDR2 YYEEEE. V lost 4 bases, J lost 2 bases, and 12 bases lay in between. The CDR3: CASSLQGINTEAFF. CDR3 in DNA: TGTGCCAGCAGCCTACAGGGTATTAACACTGAAGCTTTCTTT.

This sequence joins TRBV4-1 and TRBJ2-5; D is possibly TRBD1 (6 bases). There are 14 residues in the CDR3. V lost 2 bases and J 4 bases, leaving 11 bases between the germline ends. Germline CDR1 MGHRA, CDR2 YSYEKL. CDR3 nucleotide sequence: TGCGCCAGCAGCCAATTGGGGGCGGGAGAGACCCAGTACTTC. Its translation: CASSQLGAGETQYF.

This clone was observed a single time. The rearrangement uses TRBV7-2 and TRBJ1-5, with 8 positions matching TRBD1. The V gene end was trimmed by 5 bases and the J gene end by 1 base; junction bases not matched to a gene: 16. CDR3 length: 19 residues. CDR1 and CDR2 (germline): SGHTA, FQGNSA. The CDR3 is CASSTGQAEIVLSNQPQHF. CDR3 in DNA: TGTGCCAGCAGCACGGGACAGGCTGAAATCGTGCTCAGCAATCAGCCCCAGCATTTT.

This chain uses TRBV27 with TRBJ1-6; D is uncertain. Trimming took off 7 bases at V and 0 bases at J, with 22 bases between the two ends. Germline assignment: CDR1 MNHEY and CDR2 SMNVEV (reference sequence). CDR3 length: 19 residues. The CDR3 loop reads CASTAWVEGMRSYNSPLHF. For the CDR3, the DNA is TGTGCCAGCACTGCGTGGGTGGAGGGAATGCGCTCCTATAATTCACCCCTCCACTTT.

In its sample, this clone was seen once. This chain connects TRBV25-1 to TRBJ1-6, with D perhaps TRBD1 (5 bases). The ends were cut back, 1 base at V and 14 bases at J, with 9 bases in the middle. CDR3 size: 12 residues. The germline V gene has CDR1 MGHDK and CDR2 SYGVNS. CDR3 in amino acids: CASSELGLTLHF. The CDR3 region has the DNA TGTGCCAGCAGTGAATTGGGGCTCACCCTCCACTTT.

This clone was counted only a few times. The chain carries TRBV2 and TRBJ1-6; no definite D call. CDR3 size: 13 residues. Looked up from germline, CDR1 is SNHLY and CDR2 is FYNNEI. Trimming left V 4 bases short and J 10 bases short, with 11 bases between. CDR3 bases: TGTGCCAGCAGTGTCGGCAGCGAATCACCCCTCCACTTT. Translation gives CASSVGSESPLHF.

This sequence joins TRBV11-2 and TRBJ2-1; TRBD2 agrees at 9 bases. CDR1 is SGHAT, CDR2 FQNNGV, per germline. The CDR3 has 17 amino acids. V gave up 5 bases and J gave up 4 bases; unmatched junction bases: 12. The CDR3 DNA sequence: TGTGCCAGCAGCCCCGGGGCAGCGGGGGGATTATACAATGAGCAGTTCTTC. Its protein is CASSPGAAGGLYNEQFF.

The CDR3 here is CASRDRGSLYEQYF. CDR3 coding DNA: TGCGCCAGCAGGGACAGAGGCTCCCTCTACGAGCAGTACTTC. The chain uses TRBV5-1 and TRBJ2-5, with D possibly matching TRBD1 (6 bases). The J call is uncertain, as TRBJ2-7 better fits the DNA end. The CDR3 length is 14 residues. Germline V gene data show CDR1 as SGHRS and CDR2 as YFSETQ.

The V and J genes are TRBV7-2 and TRBJ1-1; 9 positions match TRBD1. The CDR3 consists of 16 residues. Germline CDR1 reads SGHTA; CDR2 reads FQGNSA. The V gene end was trimmed by 5 bases and the J gene end by 1 base; junction bases not matched to a gene: 8. The CDR3 is CASSLLPGQGNTEAFF. CDR3 nucleotide sequence: TGTGCCAGCAGCCTTCTTCCGGGACAGGGGAACACTGAAGCTTTCTTT.